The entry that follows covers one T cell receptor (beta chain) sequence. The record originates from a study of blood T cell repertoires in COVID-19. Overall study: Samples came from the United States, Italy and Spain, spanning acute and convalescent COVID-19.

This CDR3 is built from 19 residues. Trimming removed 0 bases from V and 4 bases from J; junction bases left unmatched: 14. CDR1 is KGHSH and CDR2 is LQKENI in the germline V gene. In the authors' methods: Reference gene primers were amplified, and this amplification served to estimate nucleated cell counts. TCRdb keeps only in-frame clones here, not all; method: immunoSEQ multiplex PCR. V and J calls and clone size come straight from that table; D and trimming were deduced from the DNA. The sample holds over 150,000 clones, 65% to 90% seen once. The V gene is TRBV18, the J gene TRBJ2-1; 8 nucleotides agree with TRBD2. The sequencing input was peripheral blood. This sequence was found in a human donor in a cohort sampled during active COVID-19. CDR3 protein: CASSPPSLAGKKFYNEQFF. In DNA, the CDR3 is TGTGCCAGCTCACCACCCTCCTTAGCGGGGAAAAAATTTTACAATGAGCAGTTCTTC.